This T cell receptor beta chain was observed in a study of blood T cell repertoires in COVID-19. About the research overall: Acute and convalescent COVID-19 specimens originated in the United States, Italy and Spain. Nucleic acid was either cDNA or gDNA, and it came from T cells, B-cell-depleted T cells, or PBMCs.

How the authors handled the data: Researchers report that nucleated cell counts were estimated from reference gene primer amplification. Some clones are missing from TCRdb's copy, which holds only in-frame ones; the method was immunoSEQ multiplex PCR. The V and J calls and clone size were taken over from that table, and D and trimming were inferred from the DNA. This table has approximately 46,000 clones, 75% to 85% appearing once. CDR3 length: 13 residues. Deletions cut 3 bases from V and 4 bases from J, with 6 bases between. Germline V CDR1 and CDR2: SGHDN, FVKESK. The sequencing input was peripheral blood. The gene calls are TRBV14 and TRBJ2-2; TRBD1 is a possible D gene (5 bases). The sequence derives from a woman in her fifties or sixties with acute or convalescent COVID-19. CDR3 nucleotide sequence: TGTGCCAGCAGCCACCAGGGCACCGGGGAGCTGTTTTTT. Amino acid sequence: CASSHQGTGELFF.